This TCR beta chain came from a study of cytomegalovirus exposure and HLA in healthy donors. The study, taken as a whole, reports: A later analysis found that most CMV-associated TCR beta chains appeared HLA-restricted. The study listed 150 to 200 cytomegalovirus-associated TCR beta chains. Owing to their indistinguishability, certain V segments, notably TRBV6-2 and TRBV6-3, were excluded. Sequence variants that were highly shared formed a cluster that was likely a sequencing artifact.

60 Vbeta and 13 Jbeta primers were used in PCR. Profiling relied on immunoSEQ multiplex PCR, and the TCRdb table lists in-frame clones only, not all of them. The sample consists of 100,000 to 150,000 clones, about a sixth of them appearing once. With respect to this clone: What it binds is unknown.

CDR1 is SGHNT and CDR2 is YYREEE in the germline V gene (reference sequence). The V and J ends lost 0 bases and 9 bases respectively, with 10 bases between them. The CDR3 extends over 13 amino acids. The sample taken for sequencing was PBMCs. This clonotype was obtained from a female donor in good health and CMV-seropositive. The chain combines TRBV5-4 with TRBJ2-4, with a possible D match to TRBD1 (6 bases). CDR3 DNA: TGTGCCAGCAGCTTGGAAATAGGGGGCATTCAGTACTTC. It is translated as CASSLEIGGIQYF.